A single sample is the source of the 26 T cell receptor beta chains below, sequenced in a study of blood T cell repertoires in COVID-19. Using immunoSEQ multiplex PCR, the repertoire was profiled, and TCRdb retains in-frame clones only, with some absent. The sample shows tens of thousands of clones, about 89% of them seen only once. Material: peripheral blood. The receptors originated from a man aged 70-80 years with active or convalescent COVID-19.

CDR3 DNA sequence: TGTGCCAGCAGCCAGGGACAGATCTCCACTGAAGCTTTCTTT. Encoded protein: CASSQGQISTEAFF. V gene TRBV3-1 (or the pseudogene TRBV3-2) combines with J gene TRBJ1-1; 7 bases map to TRBD1. V lost 3 bases and J lost 4; bases outside the gene matches: 5. The CDR3 is 14 residues long. Germline lookup yields CDR1 LGHDT and CDR2 YNNKEL (reference sequence).

The gene calls are TRBV10-3 and TRBJ1-1, with a possible D match to TRBD1 (6 bases). Germline assignment: CDR1 ENHRY and CDR2 SYGVKD. Trimming took off 10 bases at V and 8 bases at J, with 14 bases between the two ends. CDR3 length equals 11 residues. CDR3 sequence (DNA): TGTGCCACCAGGGGCGGGGAAGAAGCTTTCTTT. Amino acid sequence: CATRGGEEAFF.

The chain employs TRBV28 and TRBJ1-6; 7 nucleotides agree with TRBD1. J lost 3 bases, V lost 6 bases, and 8 bases had no gene match. This CDR3 is 16 amino acids long. CDR1 MDHEN and CDR2 SYDVKM come from the germline V gene. CDR3: CASRESTGVYNSPLHF. The DNA for the CDR3 is TGTGCCAGCAGAGAGTCTACAGGGGTCTATAATTCACCCCTCCACTTT.

This chain uses TRBV19 with TRBJ1-5; D is unclear. The CDR3 covers 12 residues. V dropped 5 bases and J dropped 0 bases, with 2 bases sitting between them. Looked up from germline, CDR1 is LNHDA and CDR2 is SQIVND (reference sequence). CDR3 residues: CASSYSNQPQHF. Written as DNA, the CDR3 is TGTGCCAGTAGTTATAGCAATCAGCCCCAGCATTTT.

The chain links TRBV5-1 to TRBJ2-1, with a tentative D call TRBD2 (5 bases). V was pared by 0 bases and J by 0 bases, with 16 bases between. The CDR3 is 18 amino acids. Germline V CDR1 and CDR2: SGHRS, YFSETQ. DNA of the CDR3: TGCGCCAGCAGCTTGGGGGGTGCAGCGGAGAGCTCCTACAATGAGCAGTTCTTC. This gives the protein CASSLGGAAESSYNEQFF.

This chain joins TRBV11-2 and TRBJ2-4; D remains unclear. The CDR3 extends over 14 amino acids. Trimming removed 4 bases at V and 0 bases at J, with 7 bases between. Germline loops: CDR1 SGHAT, CDR2 FQNNGV. CDR3 in DNA: TGTGCCAGCAGCTCCTCGCGAGCCAAAAACATTCAGTACTTC. Translation: CASSSSRAKNIQYF.

This rearrangement joins TRBV5-4 to TRBJ1-1; perhaps TRBD1 as D (6 bases). The CDR3 extends over 14 amino acids. Germline V gene sequence: CDR1 SGHNT, CDR2 YYREEE (reference sequence). Trimming left V 1 base short and J 3 bases short, with 10 bases between. The CDR3 loop is CASSLISGDTEAFF. Written as DNA, the CDR3 is TGTGCCAGCAGCTTGATTTCAGGGGACACTGAAGCTTTCTTT.

The count of this clone is one. The chain is built from TRBV9 and TRBJ2-2, with 7 bases aligning to TRBD2. V trimming: 2 bases; J trimming: 5 bases; junction bases outside the gene matches: 6. The CDR3 totals 15 residues. Germline V gene lookup returns CDR1 SGDLS and CDR2 YYNGEE. The CDR3 DNA sequence: TGTGCCAGCAGCGTGGATAGCGGGCGGACCGGGGAGCTGTTTTTT. Encoded protein: CASSVDSGRTGELFF.

This chain uses TRBV4-1 with TRBJ2-1; a possible D gene is TRBD2 (5 bases). This CDR3 has 16 amino acids. Trimming stripped 0 bases from V and 0 bases from J, with 9 bases between. The germline gives CDR1 MGHRA, CDR2 YSYEKL. CDR3 protein: CASSQDPSLSYNEQFF. The CDR3 region has the DNA TGCGCCAGCAGCCAAGATCCTAGCCTCTCCTACAATGAGCAGTTCTTC.

The genes are TRBV11-1 and TRBJ2-7, with a tentative D call TRBD1 (6 bases). V was trimmed by 1 base and J by 1 base, leaving 11 bases between them. CDR1 is SGHAT, CDR2 FQDESV, per germline (reference sequence). The CDR3 loop spans 15 amino acids. The CDR3 loop reads CASSLGTGQSYEQYF. CDR3 coding DNA: TGTGCCAGCAGCTTAGGCACGGGACAATCCTACGAGCAGTACTTC.

The genes are TRBV3-1 (or the pseudogene TRBV3-2) and TRBJ2-7; 7 positions agree with TRBD2. CDR3 length: 15 amino acids. Germline V lookup: CDR1 LGHDT, CDR2 YNNKEL (reference sequence). With 1 base clipped from V and 3 bases from J, the junction kept 6 bases outside the gene matches. The CDR3 spells CASSQVWTSLYEQYF. The CDR3 bases are TGTGCCAGCAGCCAAGTTTGGACTAGTCTCTACGAGCAGTACTTC.

This rearrangement joins TRBV6-1 to TRBJ1-1; D unresolved. The V gene's germline CDR1 is MNHNS and CDR2 SASEGT. Between the trimmed V and J ends, which lost 2 bases and 1 base, there was a span of 5 bases. This CDR3 comprises 13 residues. CDR3 loop: CASSERGNTEAFF. Written as DNA, the CDR3 is TGTGCCAGCAGTGAAAGAGGGAACACTGAAGCTTTCTTT.

V and J are TRBV5-4 and TRBJ2-5, with TRBD1 matching 11 bases. Germline lookup yields CDR1 SGHNT and CDR2 YYREEE (reference sequence). The CDR3 has 15 residues. V gave up 6 bases and J gave up 2 bases; unmatched junction bases: 6. CDR3 in DNA: TGTGCCAGCATGGCCCGGGACAGGGGGCAAGAGACCCAGTACTTC. Translated: CASMARDRGQETQYF.

A remark on this clone: The germline gene is not matched at one end of the junction; a read error may be the cause. J is TRBJ2-1 and V is TRBV15, with D maybe TRBD2 (6 bases). The CDR3 has 12 amino acids. In germline, CDR1 is LNHNV, CDR2 YYDKDF (reference sequence). The CDR3 spells CATSREIPTRIF. The CDR3 nucleotides read TGTGCCACCAGCAGGGAGATCCCGACTAGGATCTTC.

The chain carries TRBV15 and TRBJ1-2, with D possibly being TRBD1 (5 bases). Germline CDR1 reads LNHNV; CDR2 reads YYDKDF (reference sequence). The CDR3 consists of 15 residues. V was clipped by 4 bases and J by 4 bases, with 16 bases between them. CDR3 bases: TGTGCCACCAGCAACGGGACTCCTGGACTCTATGGCTACACCTTC. Its translation: CATSNGTPGLYGYTF. Filled out from reference TRBV15 and TRBJ1-2, the complete variable domain reads DAMVIQNPRYQVTQFGKPVTLSCSQTLNHNVMYWYQQKSSQAPKLLFHYYDKDFNNEADTPDNFQSRRPNTSFCFLDIRSPGLGDTAMYLCATSNGTPGLYGYTFGSGTRLTVV.

The V and J genes are TRBV25-1 and TRBJ2-2; the D gene is possibly TRBD2 (6 bases). CDR1 is MGHDK, CDR2 SYGVNS, per germline. This CDR3 comprises 14 residues. Trimming removed 4 bases at V and 5 bases at J, with 11 bases between. The CDR3 loop is CASSVAGPTGELFF. The CDR3 nucleotides read TGTGCCAGCAGTGTGGCGGGACCAACCGGGGAGCTGTTTTTT.

This clone was picked up one time. The chain couples TRBV6-5 to TRBJ1-1, with 8 nucleotides matching TRBD1. Germline V lookup: CDR1 MNHEY, CDR2 SVGAGI. The junction had 7 bases not matched to a gene; V was cut back by 0 bases and J by 4 bases. CDR3 length: 16 amino acids. CDR3 residues: CASSYSSTGGFTEAFF. The DNA of the CDR3 is TGTGCCAGCAGTTACTCGAGCACAGGGGGGTTCACTGAAGCTTTCTTT.

This sequence joins TRBV5-6 and TRBJ2-7; TRBD1 aligns across 8 bases. The CDR3 consists of 15 residues. The V segment lost 4 bases and the J segment 0 bases; nucleotides outside the gene matches: 6. Germline CDR1 and CDR2: SGHDT and YYEEEE. Here the CDR3 reads CASSTGQGLSYEQYF. The CDR3 coding sequence is TGTGCCAGCAGCACTGGACAGGGACTCTCCTACGAGCAGTACTTC. Combining the CDR3 with reference TRBV5-6 and TRBJ2-7 gives the whole variable domain DAGVTQSPTHLIKTRGQQVTLRCSPKSGHDTVSWYQQALGQGPQFIFQYYEEEERQRGNFPDRFSGHQFPNYSSELNVNALLLGDSALYLCASSTGQGLSYEQYFGPGTRLTVT.

The chain uses TRBV6-5 and TRBJ2-3; D remains ambiguous. The CDR3 contains 13 residues. The V gene's germline CDR1 is MNHEY and CDR2 SVGAGI. The V gene lost 4 bases and the J gene lost 6 bases, with 11 bases spanning the gap. CDR3 nucleotides: TGTGCCAGCAGTTCCACCCGAGAGGATACGCAGTATTTT. Its translation: CASSSTREDTQYF.

V is TRBV5-1 and J is TRBJ2-3; 9 bases fit TRBD2. Germline loops: CDR1 SGHRS, CDR2 YFSETQ. The CDR3 runs 16 residues. V lost 0 bases, J lost 4 bases, and 6 bases stayed unmatched. The CDR3 reads CASSLVGGRAPDTQYF. DNA for the CDR3: TGCGCCAGCAGCTTGGTAGGCGGGAGGGCCCCAGATACGCAGTATTTT.

This chain joins TRBV6-2 or TRBV6-3 and TRBJ1-5, with 9 nucleotides matching TRBD1. J gave up 6 bases and V 0 bases, and 9 bases lay outside the gene matches. The CDR3 has 17 amino acids. Germline loops: CDR1 MNHEY, CDR2 SVGEGT. The CDR3 DNA follows: TGTGCCAGCAGTTACTCCATAGGACAGGGGATAGGTCAGCCCCAGCATTTT. It encodes CASSYSIGQGIGQPQHF.

This chain's CDR3 is CASSQGRGSAEAFF. CDR3 DNA: TGTGCCAGCAGCCAAGGTAGGGGTTCGGCTGAAGCTTTCTTT. The gene calls are TRBV14 and TRBJ1-1; perhaps TRBD1 as D (5 bases). CDR1 is SGHDN, CDR2 FVKESK, per germline. CDR3 size: 14 residues. V lost 1 base to trimming and J lost 6 bases, with 12 bases between them.

In this sample, this clone turned up a few times. The CDR3: CASSKQPTRDSNQPQHF. DNA for the CDR3: TGTGCCAGCAGCAAACAGCCGACGCGGGACAGTAATCAGCCCCAGCATTTT. The chain combines TRBV21-1 with TRBJ1-5; the table calls TRBD1, which could not be checked here. TRBV21-1 is a documented pseudogene. There are 17 residues in the CDR3.

V usage is TRBV6-5 and J usage is TRBJ1-1; D uncertain. Trimming shortened V by 6 bases and J by 1 base, and 15 bases separated the two germline ends. This CDR3 region has 15 residues. CDR1 is MNHEY and CDR2 is SVGAGI in the germline V gene. The CDR3 sequence: CASRSGVVGNTEAFF. Written as DNA, the CDR3 is TGTGCCAGCAGGTCCGGGGTGGTGGGGAACACTGAAGCTTTCTTT.

This clone appeared a few times. J is TRBJ2-7 and V is TRBV2; 10 positions agree with TRBD1. V was clipped by 8 bases and J by 5 bases; unmatched bases: 3. Germline values: CDR1 SNHLY, CDR2 FYNNEI. This CDR3 region has 12 residues. CDR3 nucleotide sequence: TGTGCCAGCGAGGGACAGGGGAACGAGCAGTACTTC. This codes for CASEGQGNEQYF.

This clone was counted once. The rearrangement uses TRBV29-1 and TRBJ1-1; 9 bases fit TRBD1. The CDR3 runs 15 residues. CDR1 and CDR2 from the germline V gene are SQVTM and ANQGSEA. Unmatched junction bases numbered 16, after V lost 7 bases and J lost 7 bases. CDR3 sequence: CSAQRDGQGYGEAFF. The DNA of the CDR3 is TGCAGCGCCCAGCGCGACGGACAGGGGTACGGTGAAGCTTTCTTT. The full variable domain, completed using reference TRBV29-1 and TRBJ1-1, is SAVISQKPSRDICQRGTSLTIQCQVDSQVTMMFWYRQQPGQSLTLIATANQGSEATYESGFVIDKFPISRPNLTFSTLTVSNMSPEDSSIYLCSAQRDGQGYGEAFFGQGTRLTVV.